Sequencing of this T cell receptor (beta chain) was carried out in a study of blood T cell repertoires in COVID-19. Study context: Researchers got acute and convalescent COVID-19 samples from the United States, Italy and Spain. In each case, the material was cDNA or gDNA derived from T cells, B-cell-depleted T cells, or PBMCs.

Per the authors' pipeline: How many nucleated cells were present was estimated from reference gene primer amplification. Libraries were prepared by immunoSEQ multiplex PCR; TCRdb keeps only in-frame clonotypes and omits some of them. V, J and clone size are taken as reported in that table, and D and trimming were inferred from the DNA itself. This table has hundreds of thousands of clones, 70% to 85% appearing once. Trimming stripped 5 bases from V and 2 bases from J, with 12 bases between. In germline, CDR1 is SEHNR, CDR2 FQNEAQ (reference sequence). The CDR3 runs 14 residues. The sequenced sample consisted of peripheral blood. The TCR sequence derives from a middle-aged woman with active or convalescent COVID-19. The chain is built from TRBV7-9 and TRBJ1-1; unclear D gene. The CDR3 is CASSRTLTNTEAFF. CDR3 nucleotide sequence: TGTGCCAGCAGCCGGACTCTAACCAACACTGAAGCTTTCTTT.